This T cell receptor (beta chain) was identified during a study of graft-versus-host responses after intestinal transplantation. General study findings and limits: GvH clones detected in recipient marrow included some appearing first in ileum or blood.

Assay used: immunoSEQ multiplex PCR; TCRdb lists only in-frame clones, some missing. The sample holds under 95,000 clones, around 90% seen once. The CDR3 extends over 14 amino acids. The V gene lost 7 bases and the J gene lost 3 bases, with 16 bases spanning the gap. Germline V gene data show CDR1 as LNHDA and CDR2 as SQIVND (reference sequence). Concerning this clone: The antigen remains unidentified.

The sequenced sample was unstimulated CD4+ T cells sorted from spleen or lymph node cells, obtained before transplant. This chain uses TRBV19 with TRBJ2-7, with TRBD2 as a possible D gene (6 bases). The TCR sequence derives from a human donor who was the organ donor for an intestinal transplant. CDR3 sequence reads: CASNLGGFGYEQYF. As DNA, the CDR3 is TGTGCCAGTAATCTCGGAGGGTTCGGCTACGAGCAGTACTTC.